This TCR beta chain was captured in a study of OX40 agonist ivuxolimab in advanced cancers. There are 17 residues in the CDR3. The germline gives CDR1 SGHTA, CDR2 FQGTGA. V lost 0 bases, J lost 1 base, and 4 bases stayed unmatched. Repertoires were generated with immunoSEQ multiplex PCR, while TCRdb's copy carries only in-frame clones and drops some. The repertoire has roughly 89,000 clones, roughly 88% of them found once; the top ten carry more than 0.25%. The chain combines TRBV7-3 with TRBJ2-5; 11 positions match TRBD2. This TCR was recovered from an adult with an advanced solid tumor such as melanoma, head and neck, liver or kidney cancer. The sequenced sample was CD4+ or CD8+ T cells sorted from blood, obtained in a trial of the OX40 agonist ivuxolimab. The CDR3 here is CASSLTVAGGVQETQYF. The CDR3 bases are TGTGCCAGCAGCTTAACGGTAGCGGGAGGGGTCCAAGAGACCCAGTACTTC.